This record concerns one T cell receptor (beta chain) sequence. Its antigen is not known. The record originates from a study of shared clonotypes between healthy human individuals. Points from the study as a whole: Non-shared clonotypes showed lower generation probabilities than clonotypes common to all four donors. Researchers sampled blood only, noting tissue repertoires likely differ.

Germline trimming cut 5 bases from V and 4 bases from J; bases unmatched to any gene: 10. Germline lookup yields CDR1 SGHVS and CDR2 FQNEAQ. This CDR3 comprises 15 residues. The repertoire was sequenced with immunoSEQ multiplex PCR; TCRdb's copy has only in-frame clones and lacks some. The table includes approximately 1.1 million clones, about 80% detected once. All donors were Caucasian adults living in Nashville, Tennessee. Sequencing was carried out using memory CD4+ T cells from PBMCs. Sample subset: CD45RA-negative fraction. This TCR came from a man younger than 35 in good health. Some clones in this sample may be carry-over from other donors' samples. The chain employs TRBV7-8 and TRBJ1-1; TRBD1 aligns across 7 bases. CDR3 region: CASSPRGGSGTEAFF. DNA for the CDR3: TGTGCCAGCAGCCCAAGAGGGGGCTCGGGCACTGAAGCTTTCTTT.